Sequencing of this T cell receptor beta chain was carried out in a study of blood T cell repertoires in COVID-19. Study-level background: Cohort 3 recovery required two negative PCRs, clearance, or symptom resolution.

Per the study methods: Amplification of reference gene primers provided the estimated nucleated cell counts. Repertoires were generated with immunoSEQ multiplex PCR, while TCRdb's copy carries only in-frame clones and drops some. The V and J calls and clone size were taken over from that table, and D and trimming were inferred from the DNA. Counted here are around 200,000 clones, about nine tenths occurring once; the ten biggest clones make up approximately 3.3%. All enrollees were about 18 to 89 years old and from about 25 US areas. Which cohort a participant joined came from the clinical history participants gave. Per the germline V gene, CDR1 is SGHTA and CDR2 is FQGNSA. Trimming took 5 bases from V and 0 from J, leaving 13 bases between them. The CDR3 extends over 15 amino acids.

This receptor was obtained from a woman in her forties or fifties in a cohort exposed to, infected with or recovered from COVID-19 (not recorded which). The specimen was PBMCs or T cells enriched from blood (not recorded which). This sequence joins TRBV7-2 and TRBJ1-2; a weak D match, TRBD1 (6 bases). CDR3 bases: TGTGCCAGCAGCGAATACAGGGCAGCTAACTATGGCTACACCTTC. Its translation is CASSEYRAANYGYTF.